The T cell receptor beta chain under discussion was sequenced for a study of T cells in Graves' hyperthyroidism and ophthalmopathy. Points from the study as a whole: Most thyroid-expanded clonotypes above 0.001 were also found in blood. By a 13 V-J model, ophthalmopathy was set apart from stable hyperthyroidism. Onset of ophthalmopathy came a median roughly 6.4 months after the model predicted it.

Researchers amplified the TCR beta CDR3 regions from RNA transcripts. The HTBI primer set was used in a first-round RT-PCR of the TCR CDR3. TCRdb re-derived calls from the multiplex PCR reads in MiXCR, one entry per CDR3 protein. The table lists approximately 590,000 distinct CDR3 sequences, around 46% of them singletons. CDR3 size: 14 residues. CDR1 is SGDLS and CDR2 is YYNGEE in the germline V gene. Trimming pared 4 bases from V and 3 bases from J, leaving 11 bases between. This clonotype was observed at least ten times. The antigen is not known. The clonotype comes from a woman aged 18-35 years with Graves' hyperthyroidism. This chain links TRBV9 with TRBJ1-5, with D unresolved. The sequencing sample was made of peripheral blood or thyroid tissue (not recorded which). The CDR3 spells CASSLSGDNQPQHF. CDR3 in DNA: TGTGCCAGCAGCCTGAGTGGGGACAATCAGCCCCAGCATTTT.